This TCR beta chain emerged from a study of OX40 agonist ivuxolimab in advanced cancers. The CDR3 extends over 15 amino acids. The germline gives CDR1 SQVTM, CDR2 ANQGSEA. The J segment lost 2 bases and the V segment lost 4 bases, leaving 8 bases of the junction unmatched. Sequencing used immunoSEQ multiplex PCR; TCRdb keeps in-frame clones, though not all of them. The data show approximately 68,000 clones, with about 89% seen just once and roughly 0.64% held by the top ten. Sequenced here: CD4+ or CD8+ T cells sorted from blood, sampled in a trial of the OX40 agonist ivuxolimab. This receptor was taken from an adult with an advanced solid tumor such as melanoma, head and neck, liver or kidney cancer. The gene calls are TRBV29-1 and TRBJ2-3; 8 nucleotides line up with TRBD2. CDR3: CSVVLPSGYTDTQYF. The CDR3 nucleotides read TGCAGCGTTGTTTTACCTAGCGGGTACACAGATACGCAGTATTTT.